This T cell receptor beta chain originates from a study of Graves' ophthalmopathy and Graves' hyperthyroidism (dated by TCRdb to between 2018 and 2020). Broadly, across the study: Peripheral blood was collected at initial diagnosis, prior to any treatment. To explore V-J signatures distinguishing ophthalmopathy from hyperthyroidism, a discovery set of about a hundred patients (roughly 45 ophthalmopathy, 55 to 60 stable hyperthyroidism) was enrolled. Once sampling was done, hyperthyroidism patients were given methimazole at a starting dose of 30 mg daily, while ophthalmopathy patients were given high-dose intravenous methylprednisolone. For independent validation, a separate cohort was made up of fewer than 20 hyperthyroidism patients plus 17 patients who later progressed from hyperthyroidism to ophthalmopathy. The study used TCR beta repertoire signatures to distinguish Graves' ophthalmopathy from Graves' hyperthyroidism and to predict progression to ophthalmopathy. For training and testing, the 110 or so patients in the discovery cohort were randomly divided in a 7:3 ratio. In more than five hyperthyroidism patients, the T-cell repertoires found in thyroid tissue were compared with those found in blood. In total, around 140 blood samples were TCR-sequenced: 40 to 45 ophthalmopathy, roughly 80 hyperthyroidism and about 17 hyperthyroidism-to-ophthalmopathy patients.

This clonotype has ten or more counts. This receptor's antigen is unknown. Nothing much larger sits one base from this clone, and base qualities are not available. The full study reports these points: Sample size was not predetermined statistically, and investigators were not blinded to group allocation. In validation, the model predicted ophthalmopathy progression with more than 55% sensitivity and roughly 72% specificity; 12 predicted patients were CT-confirmed with GO in a median of approximately six months. Most of the expanded thyroid clonotypes with a frequency above 0.001 were also detected in blood, and it was suggested that the thyroid immune response may be reflected by blood repertoires. Ophthalmopathy was separated from stable hyperthyroidism by the 13-signature model with about 85% sensitivity and around 81% specificity in cross-validation and with 80%/75% in the test set.

Counted from cysteine to phenylalanine, this CDR3 has 14 amino acids. Of the read, only the CDR3 DNA is kept; its 42 bases are in frame from base 1. CDR1 is given as KGHSH and CDR2 as LQKENI, both from the germline V gene. V lost 5 bases and J lost 0 bases, and the count of bases not matched to a germline gene is 3. Ophthalmopathy patients were characterized by moderately to severely active disease, a Clinical Activity Score of at least 3, a NOSPECS grade of at least 4, and a disease duration under 3 months. Anyone with other autoimmune diseases, uncontrolled infections, pregnancy or lactation was excluded from the study. Diagnosis relied on clinical symptoms, serum thyroxine, TRAb, thyroid ultrasound and orbital computed tomography. Using Ficoll-Paque density gradient centrifugation, PBMCs were isolated from approximately 11 ml of fresh peripheral blood. Total RNA was extracted with Trizol reagent and quality-checked on an Agilent 2100 Bioanalyzer.

For repertoire sequencing, TCR beta CDR3 regions were amplified from RNA transcripts. HTBI primers and the Qiagen OneStep RT-PCR kit were used in a first-round RT-PCR, which was followed by a second-round multiplex PCR, size selection and purification. Sequencing of the libraries was carried out on an Illumina HiSeq2000 in paired-end mode with 100 bp reads. The authors' pipeline ran thus. SOAPnuke was used for read processing, and reads with adapters, uncalled bases, a mean Phred below 15, or no exact constant-primer or identifier match were discarded. High-quality paired reads were merged with COPE v1.2.5. Unique nucleotide sequences were defined as clonotypes and aligned to IMGT TRB V, D and J references using MiTCR v1.1. Only V-J combinations with frequency above 0.0001 were analysed, covering 99% to 99.2% of repertoires. A TCR clonal expansion and chaos score per V-J combination was defined as the ratio of F50 clonal expansion to chaos observed in the TCRdist matrix. Welch's t-statistics and random forest were used to reduce features to about a dozen V-J combinations, which were fed into a naive Bayes classifier. The Morisita-Horn index was used to measure how similar the thyroid and blood repertoires were. Using fastp at Q25 and MiXCR, TCRdb reprocessed the public reads and kept productive beta chains. When rows share a CDR3 protein, they turn into one entry using the most common DNA and genes. The V and J calls reflect TCRdb's pipeline rather than the authors' work. The sample table contains 170,000 or so distinct CDR3 sequences; only one count was recorded for around 39% of them. Around 9.3% of the sample comes from the top ten.

This receptor was obtained from a man in his thirties or forties with Graves' ophthalmopathy. Donor details come from another sample of the same person, matched by shared clones. The receptor chain draws on TRBV18 and TRBJ2-5, with TRBD2 identical over 7 junction bases. Sequenced material: peripheral blood. For the CDR3, the sequence is CASSSLADQETQYF. The sequence in DNA is TGTGCCAGCTCATCCCTAGCGGACCAAGAGACCCAGTACTTC.